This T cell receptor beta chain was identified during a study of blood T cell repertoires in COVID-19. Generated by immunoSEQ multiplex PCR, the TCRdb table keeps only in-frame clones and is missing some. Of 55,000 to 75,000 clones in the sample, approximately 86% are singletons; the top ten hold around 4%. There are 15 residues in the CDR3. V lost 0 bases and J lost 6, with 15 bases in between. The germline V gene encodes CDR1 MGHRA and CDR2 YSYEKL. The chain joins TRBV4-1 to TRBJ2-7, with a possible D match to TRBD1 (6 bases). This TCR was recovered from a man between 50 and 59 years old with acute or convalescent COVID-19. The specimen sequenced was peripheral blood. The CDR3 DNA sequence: TGCGCCAGCAGCCAAGAGCTCGCGACAGGACGCGAGCAGTACTTC. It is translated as CASSQELATGREQYF.